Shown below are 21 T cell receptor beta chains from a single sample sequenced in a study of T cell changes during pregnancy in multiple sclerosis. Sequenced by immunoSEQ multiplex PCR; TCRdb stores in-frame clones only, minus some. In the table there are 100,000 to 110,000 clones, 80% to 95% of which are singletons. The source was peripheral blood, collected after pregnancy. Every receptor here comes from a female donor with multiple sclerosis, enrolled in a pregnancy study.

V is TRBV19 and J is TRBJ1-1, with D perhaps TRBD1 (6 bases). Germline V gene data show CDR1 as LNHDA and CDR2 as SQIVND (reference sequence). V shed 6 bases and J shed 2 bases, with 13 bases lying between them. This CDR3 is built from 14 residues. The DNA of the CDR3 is TGTGCCAGTAGCCGGATACAGGGTAACACTGAAGCTTTCTTT. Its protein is CASSRIQGNTEAFF.

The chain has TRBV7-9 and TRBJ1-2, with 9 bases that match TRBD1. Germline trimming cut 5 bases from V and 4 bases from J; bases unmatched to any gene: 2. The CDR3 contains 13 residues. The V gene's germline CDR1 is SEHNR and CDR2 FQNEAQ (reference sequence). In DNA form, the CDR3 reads TGTGCCAGCAGCCGGACAGGGGCCTATGGCTACACCTTC. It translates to CASSRTGAYGYTF.

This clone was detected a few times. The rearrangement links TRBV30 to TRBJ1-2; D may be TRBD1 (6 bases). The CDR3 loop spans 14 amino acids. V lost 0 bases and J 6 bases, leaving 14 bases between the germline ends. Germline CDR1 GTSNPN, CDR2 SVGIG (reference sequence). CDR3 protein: CAWSVVGGRNGYTF. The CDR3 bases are TGTGCCTGGAGTGTCGTAGGGGGAAGGAATGGCTACACCTTC.

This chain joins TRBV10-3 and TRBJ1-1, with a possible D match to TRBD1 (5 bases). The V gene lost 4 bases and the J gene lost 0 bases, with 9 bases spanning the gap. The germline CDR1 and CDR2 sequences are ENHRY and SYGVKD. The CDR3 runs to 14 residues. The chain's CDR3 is CAISVGGVNTEAFF. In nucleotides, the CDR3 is TGTGCCATCAGTGTTGGGGGGGTGAACACTGAAGCTTTCTTT.

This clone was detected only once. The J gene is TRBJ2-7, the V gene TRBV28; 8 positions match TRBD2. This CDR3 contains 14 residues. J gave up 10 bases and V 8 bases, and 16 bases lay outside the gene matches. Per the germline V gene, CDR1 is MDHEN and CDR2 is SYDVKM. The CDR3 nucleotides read TGTGCCAGCTCGGGGCGAGGGCTAGCGGGTCAACAGTACTTC. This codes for CASSGRGLAGQQYF.

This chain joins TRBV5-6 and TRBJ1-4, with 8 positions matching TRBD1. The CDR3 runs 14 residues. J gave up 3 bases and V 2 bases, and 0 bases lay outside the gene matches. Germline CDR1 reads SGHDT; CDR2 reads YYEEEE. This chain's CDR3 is CASSLQGANEKLFF. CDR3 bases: TGTGCCAGCAGCTTACAGGGGGCTAATGAAAAACTGTTTTTT.

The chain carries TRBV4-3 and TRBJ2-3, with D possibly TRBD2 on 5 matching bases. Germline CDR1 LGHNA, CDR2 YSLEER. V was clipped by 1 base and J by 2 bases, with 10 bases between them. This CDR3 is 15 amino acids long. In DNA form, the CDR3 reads TGCGCCAGCAGCCAAGGGGGAGAGATCACAGATACGCAGTATTTT. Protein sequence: CASSQGGEITDTQYF.

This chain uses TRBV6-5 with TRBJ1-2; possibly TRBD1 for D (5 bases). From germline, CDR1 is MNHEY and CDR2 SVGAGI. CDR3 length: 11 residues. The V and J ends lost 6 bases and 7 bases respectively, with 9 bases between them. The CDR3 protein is CASSQGSGYTF. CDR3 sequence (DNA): TGTGCCAGCAGCCAGGGAAGTGGCTACACCTTC.

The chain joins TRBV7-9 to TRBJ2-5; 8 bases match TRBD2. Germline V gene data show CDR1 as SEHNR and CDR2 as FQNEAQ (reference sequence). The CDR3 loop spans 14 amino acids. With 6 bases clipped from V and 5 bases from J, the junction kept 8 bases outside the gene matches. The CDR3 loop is CASSIERGRETQYF. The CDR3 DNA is TGTGCCAGCAGTATAGAGCGGGGGAGGGAGACCCAGTACTTC.

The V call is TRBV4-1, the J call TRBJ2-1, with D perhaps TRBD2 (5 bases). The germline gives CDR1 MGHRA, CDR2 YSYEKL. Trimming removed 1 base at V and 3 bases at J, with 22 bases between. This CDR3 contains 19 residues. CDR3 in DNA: TGCGCCAGCAGCCAAGCGGCTAGCCAAAAAGTCCTGATCTACAATGAGCAGTTCTTC. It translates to CASSQAASQKVLIYNEQFF.

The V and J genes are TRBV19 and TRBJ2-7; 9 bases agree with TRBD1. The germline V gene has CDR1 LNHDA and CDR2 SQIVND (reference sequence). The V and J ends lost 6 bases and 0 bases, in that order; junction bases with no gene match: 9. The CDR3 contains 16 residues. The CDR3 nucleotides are TGTGCCAGTAGACTTTCTGGGACAGGGTACTCCTACGAGCAGTACTTC. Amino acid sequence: CASRLSGTGYSYEQYF.

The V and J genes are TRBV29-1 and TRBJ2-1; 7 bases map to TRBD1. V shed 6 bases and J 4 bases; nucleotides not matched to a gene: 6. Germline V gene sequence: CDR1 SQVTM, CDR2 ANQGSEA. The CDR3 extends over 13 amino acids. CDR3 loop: CSVNRGRYNEQFF. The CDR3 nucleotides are TGCAGCGTGAACAGGGGAAGGTACAATGAGCAGTTCTTC.

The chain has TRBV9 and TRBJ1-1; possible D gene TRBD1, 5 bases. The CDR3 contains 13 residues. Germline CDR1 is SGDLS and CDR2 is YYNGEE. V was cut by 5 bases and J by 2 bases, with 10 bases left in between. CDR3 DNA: TGTGCCAGCAGTGGGGACTTTAACACTGAAGCTTTCTTT. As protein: CASSGDFNTEAFF. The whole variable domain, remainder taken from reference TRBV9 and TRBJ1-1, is DSGVTQTPKHLITATGQRVTLRCSPRSGDLSVYWYQQSLDQGLQFLIQYYNGEERAKGNILERFSAQQFPDLHSELNLSSLELGDSALYFCASSGDFNTEAFFGQGTRLTVV.

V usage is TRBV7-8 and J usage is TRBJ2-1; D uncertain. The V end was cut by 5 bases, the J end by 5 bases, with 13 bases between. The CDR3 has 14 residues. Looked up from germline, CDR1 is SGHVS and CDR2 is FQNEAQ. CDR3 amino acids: CASSPFITNNEQFF. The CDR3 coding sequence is TGTGCCAGCAGCCCCTTTATCACAAACAATGAGCAGTTCTTC.

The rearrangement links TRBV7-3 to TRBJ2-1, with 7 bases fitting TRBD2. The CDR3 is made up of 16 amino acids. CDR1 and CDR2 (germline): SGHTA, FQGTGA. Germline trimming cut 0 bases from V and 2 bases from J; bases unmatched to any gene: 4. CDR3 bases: TGTGCCAGCAGCTTAACTGGCGGGGGAACCTACAATGAGCAGTTCTTC. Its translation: CASSLTGGGTYNEQFF.

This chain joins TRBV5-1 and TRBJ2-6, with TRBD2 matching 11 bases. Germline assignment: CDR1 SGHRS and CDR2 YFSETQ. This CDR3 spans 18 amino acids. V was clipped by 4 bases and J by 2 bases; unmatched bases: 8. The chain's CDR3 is CASSGTSGSGTGANVLTF. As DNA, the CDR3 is TGCGCCAGCAGCGGAACTAGCGGGAGTGGCACTGGGGCCAACGTCCTGACTTTC.

The CDR3 reads CASTGQVNTGELFF. In DNA, the CDR3 is TGTGCCAGCACCGGACAGGTTAACACCGGGGAGCTGTTTTTT. The V gene is TRBV7-8, the J gene TRBJ2-2, with TRBD1 matching 7 bases. The V and J ends lost 7 bases and 2 bases, in that order; junction bases with no gene match: 4. The CDR3 is 14 residues long. Germline V gene data show CDR1 as SGHVS and CDR2 as FQNEAQ.

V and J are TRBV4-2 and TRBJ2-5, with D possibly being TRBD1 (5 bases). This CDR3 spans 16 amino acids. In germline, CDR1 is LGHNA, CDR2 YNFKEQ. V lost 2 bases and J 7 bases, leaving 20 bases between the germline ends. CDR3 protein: CASSQTQDIVGLTQYF. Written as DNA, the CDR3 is TGTGCCAGCAGCCAAACGCAGGACATTGTAGGATTGACCCAGTACTTC.

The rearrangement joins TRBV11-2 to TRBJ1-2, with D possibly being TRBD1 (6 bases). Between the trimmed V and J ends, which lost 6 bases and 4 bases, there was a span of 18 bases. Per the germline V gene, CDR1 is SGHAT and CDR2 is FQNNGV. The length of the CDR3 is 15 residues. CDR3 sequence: CASSHLQGRGYGYTF. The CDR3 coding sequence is TGTGCCAGCAGTCACCTCCAGGGGCGCGGCTATGGCTACACCTTC.

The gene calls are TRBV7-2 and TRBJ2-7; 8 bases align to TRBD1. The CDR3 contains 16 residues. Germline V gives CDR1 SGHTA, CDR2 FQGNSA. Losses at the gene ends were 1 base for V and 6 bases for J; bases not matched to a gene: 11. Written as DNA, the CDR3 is TGTGCCAGCAGCTTAGTTGGGGCAGGGGGCCAGCGCGAGCAGTACTTC. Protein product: CASSLVGAGGQREQYF.

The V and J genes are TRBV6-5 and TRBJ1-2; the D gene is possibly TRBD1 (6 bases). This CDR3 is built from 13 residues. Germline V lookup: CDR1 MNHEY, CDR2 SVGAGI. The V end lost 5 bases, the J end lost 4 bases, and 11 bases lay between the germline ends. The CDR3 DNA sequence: TGTGCCAGCAGTGCTGGACAGATCTATGGCTACACCTTC. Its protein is CASSAGQIYGYTF.